The 13 T cell receptor beta chains below were found in one sample sequenced in a study of glioma-infiltrating T cells after dendritic cell vaccination. This table comes from immunoSEQ multiplex PCR, and its TCRdb copy is limited to in-frame clones, with some not included. The sample includes around 87,000 clones, roughly four fifths of them seen just once. Specified time point: after dendritic cell vaccination, including at tumor progression/relapse. This material consisted of blood, taken after dendritic cell vaccination. These receptors all come from a human donor with glioblastoma.

This clone was detected once. The chain joins TRBV5-1 to TRBJ2-3; 9 bases fit TRBD2. The germline gives CDR1 SGHRS, CDR2 YFSETQ. With 3 bases clipped from V and 1 base from J, the junction kept 0 bases outside the gene matches. The CDR3 is 14 amino acids. This CDR3 reads CASSSSGGTDTQYF. Here the CDR3 DNA reads TGCGCCAGCAGCTCTAGCGGGGGCACAGATACGCAGTATTTT.

The chain links TRBV7-2 to TRBJ1-4; D uncertain. Deletions cut 5 bases from V and 8 bases from J, with 12 bases between. Germline lookup yields CDR1 SGHTA and CDR2 FQGNSA. This CDR3 has 13 amino acids. CDR3 DNA sequence: TGTGCCAGCAGCCCTCTTGAGAGCGAAAAACTGTTTTTT. It specifies CASSPLESEKLFF.

About this clone: In the same sample, other DNA sequences code for this CDR3. The V call is TRBV2, the J call TRBJ1-2; D may be TRBD1 (5 bases). The germline V gene has CDR1 SNHLY and CDR2 FYNNEI. V lost 9 bases to trimming and J lost 0 bases, with 17 bases between them. The CDR3 extends over 15 amino acids. As DNA, the CDR3 is TGTGCCAGTAGTCCGGCGGCCAGGGCTAACTATGGCTACACCTTC. It codes for CASSPAARANYGYTF.

The chain is built from TRBV5-1 and TRBJ2-5, with 9 bases that match TRBD1. The CDR3 sequence is 15 residues long. The trim removed 0 bases at V and 5 bases at J, leaving 5 bases unmatched. Germline V gives CDR1 SGHRS, CDR2 YFSETQ. DNA of the CDR3: TGCGCCAGCAGCTTGGACAGGGGGCAGGAGGAGACCCAGTACTTC. Translated, it gives CASSLDRGQEETQYF.

V usage is TRBV2 and J usage is TRBJ1-1; TRBD1 aligns across 8 bases. Germline V gene lookup returns CDR1 SNHLY and CDR2 FYNNEI. The CDR3 length is 15 residues. V dropped 6 bases and J dropped 1; count of bases not matched to a gene: 7. CDR3 region: CASRPGQGGNTEAFF. As DNA, the CDR3 is TGTGCCAGCAGACCCGGACAGGGAGGGAACACTGAAGCTTTCTTT.

CDR3 protein: CARSRGQGATNEKLFF. As DNA, the CDR3 is TGTGCCAGAAGCCGCGGACAGGGGGCAACTAATGAAAAACTGTTTTTT. This rearrangement joins TRBV5-3 to TRBJ1-4, with 10 bases identical to TRBD1. TRBV5-3 belongs to the ORF category, with a function that is uncertain. The CDR3 spans 16 residues. J was trimmed by 0 bases and V by 4 bases; bases with no gene match: 3.

CDR3: CASSLLETEAFF. DNA for the CDR3: TGTGCCAGCAGCTTATTAGAGACTGAAGCTTTCTTT. The J gene is TRBJ1-1, the V gene TRBV7-9, with unresolved D. Germline lookup yields CDR1 SEHNR and CDR2 FQNEAQ (reference sequence). V was cut by 2 bases and J by 5 bases, with 6 bases left in between. There are 12 residues in the CDR3.

The chain is built from TRBV18 and TRBJ2-2; 7 nucleotides match TRBD2. V lost 3 bases to trimming and J lost 2 bases; unmatched junction nucleotides: 9. The germline V gene has CDR1 KGHSH and CDR2 LQKENI. CDR3 length: 17 amino acids. This CDR3 is CASSPASAGVNTGELFF. In DNA, the CDR3 is TGTGCCAGCTCACCGGCGAGCGCGGGGGTCAACACCGGGGAGCTGTTTTTT.

This clone appeared once. V and J are TRBV5-4 and TRBJ2-5; 9 bases match TRBD2. The CDR3 spans 17 residues. The germline V gene has CDR1 SGHNT and CDR2 YYREEE (reference sequence). Trimming cost V 4 bases and J 3 bases; bases outside gene matches: 13. Here the CDR3 reads CASSRIAGAANKETQYF. The CDR3, as DNA: TGTGCCAGCAGCCGGATAGCGGGGGCCGCCAATAAAGAGACCCAGTACTTC. Full variable domain (outside the CDR3, taken from reference TRBV5-4 and TRBJ2-5): ETGVTQSPTHLIKTRGQQVTLRCSSQSGHNTVSWYQQALGQGPQFIFQYYREEENGRGNFPPRFSGLQFPNYSSELNVNALELDDSALYLCASSRIAGAANKETQYFGPGTRLLVL.

A few counts support this clone. The rearrangement links TRBV6-4 to TRBJ2-1, with D possibly TRBD2 on 5 matching bases. CDR3 length: 15 residues. Germline assignment: CDR1 MRHNA and CDR2 SNTAGT. The ends were cut back, 8 bases at V and 8 bases at J, with 22 bases in the middle. The CDR3 nucleotides read TGTGCCAGCGCCAAGGGCCCAGAGGCGGGCGATGAGCAGTTCTTC. The encoded protein is CASAKGPEAGDEQFF.

This clone was counted once. V is TRBV5-1 and J is TRBJ2-7, with a weak D call TRBD1 (6 bases). Deletions cut 1 base from V and 5 bases from J, with 16 bases between. The germline V gene encodes CDR1 SGHRS and CDR2 YFSETQ. The CDR3 consists of 15 residues. Here the CDR3 reads CASSLTVQQGNEQYF. The CDR3 nucleotides are TGCGCCAGCAGCTTGACAGTCCAACAGGGAAACGAGCAGTACTTC.

The J gene is TRBJ2-7, the V gene TRBV7-9, with 7 bases that match TRBD1. This CDR3 comprises 14 residues. V dropped 5 bases and J dropped 3; count of bases not matched to a gene: 7. Germline values: CDR1 SEHNR, CDR2 FQNEAQ (reference sequence). CDR3 region: CASSQRDRDYEQYF. For the CDR3, the DNA is TGTGCCAGCAGCCAACGTGACAGGGACTACGAGCAGTACTTC.

The chain recombines TRBV2 with TRBJ1-5; maybe TRBD1 (5 bases). The V gene's germline CDR1 is SNHLY and CDR2 FYNNEI. The V and J ends lost 1 base and 2 bases respectively, with 12 bases between them. The CDR3 is made up of 16 amino acids. CDR3 protein: CASSEEGVRGNQPQHF. CDR3 nucleotide sequence: TGTGCCAGCAGTGAAGAGGGCGTCAGGGGCAATCAGCCCCAGCATTTT.